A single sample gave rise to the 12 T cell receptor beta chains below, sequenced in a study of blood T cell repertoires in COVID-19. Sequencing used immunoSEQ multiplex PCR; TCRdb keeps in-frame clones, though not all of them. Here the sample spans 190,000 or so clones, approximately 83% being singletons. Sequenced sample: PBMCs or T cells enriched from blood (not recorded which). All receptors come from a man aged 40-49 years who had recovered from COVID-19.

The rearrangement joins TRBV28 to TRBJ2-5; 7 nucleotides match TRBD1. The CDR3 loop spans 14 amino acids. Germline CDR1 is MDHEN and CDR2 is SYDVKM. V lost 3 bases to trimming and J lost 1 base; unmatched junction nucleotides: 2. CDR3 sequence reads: CASSFRDSQETQYF. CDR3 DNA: TGTGCCAGCAGTTTTCGGGACAGCCAAGAGACCCAGTACTTC. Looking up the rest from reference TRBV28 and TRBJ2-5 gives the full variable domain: DVKVTQSSRYLVKRTGEKVFLECVQDMDHENMFWYRQDPGLGLRLIYFSYDVKMKEKGDIPEGYSVSREKKERFSLILESASTNQTSMYLCASSFRDSQETQYFGPGTRLLVL.

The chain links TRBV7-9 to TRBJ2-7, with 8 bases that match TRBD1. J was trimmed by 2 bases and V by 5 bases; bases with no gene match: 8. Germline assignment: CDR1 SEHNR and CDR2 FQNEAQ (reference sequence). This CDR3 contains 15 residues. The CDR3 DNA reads TGTGCCAGCAGCCCTAGGGACAGGTCGACCTACGAGCAGTACTTC. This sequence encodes CASSPRDRSTYEQYF.

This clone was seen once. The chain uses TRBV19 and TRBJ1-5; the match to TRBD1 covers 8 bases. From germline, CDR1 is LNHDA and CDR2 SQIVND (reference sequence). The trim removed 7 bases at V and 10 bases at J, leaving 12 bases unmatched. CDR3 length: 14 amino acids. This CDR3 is CASTLDRVGGPQHF. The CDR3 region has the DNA TGTGCCAGTACCCTGGACAGGGTAGGAGGACCCCAGCATTTT.

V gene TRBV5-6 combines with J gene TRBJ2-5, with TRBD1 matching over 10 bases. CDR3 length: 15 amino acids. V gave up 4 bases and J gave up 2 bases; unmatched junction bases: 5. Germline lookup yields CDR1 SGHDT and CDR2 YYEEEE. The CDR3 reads CASSEGTGDQETQYF. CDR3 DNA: TGTGCCAGCAGCGAAGGGACAGGGGATCAAGAGACCCAGTACTTC.

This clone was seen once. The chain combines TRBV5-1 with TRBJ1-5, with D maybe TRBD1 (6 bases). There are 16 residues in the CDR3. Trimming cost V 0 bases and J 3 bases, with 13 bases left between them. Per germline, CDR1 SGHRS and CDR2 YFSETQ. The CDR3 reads CASSLGGQILNQPQHF. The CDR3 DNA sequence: TGCGCCAGCAGCTTGGGTGGACAGATACTCAATCAGCCCCAGCATTTT.

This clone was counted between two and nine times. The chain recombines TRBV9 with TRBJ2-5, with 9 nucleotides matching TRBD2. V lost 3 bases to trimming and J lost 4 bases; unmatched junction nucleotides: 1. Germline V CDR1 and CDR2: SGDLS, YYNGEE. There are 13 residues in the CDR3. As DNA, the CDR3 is TGTGCCAGCAGCGCAGCGGGGGGAGAGACCCAGTACTTC. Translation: CASSAAGGETQYF.

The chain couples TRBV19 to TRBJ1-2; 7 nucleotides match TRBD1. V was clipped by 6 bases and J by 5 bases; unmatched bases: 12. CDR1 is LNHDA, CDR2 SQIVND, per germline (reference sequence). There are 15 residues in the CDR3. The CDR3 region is CASRPTVGQLYGYTF. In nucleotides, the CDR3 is TGTGCCAGTAGGCCAACCGTGGGACAGCTATATGGCTACACCTTC.

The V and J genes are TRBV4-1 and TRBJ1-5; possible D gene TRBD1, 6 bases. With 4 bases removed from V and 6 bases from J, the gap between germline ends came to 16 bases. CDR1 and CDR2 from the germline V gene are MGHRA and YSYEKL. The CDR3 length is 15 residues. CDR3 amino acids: CASSRGSGDRQPQHF. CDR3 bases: TGCGCCAGCAGCCGAGGATCAGGGGACCGTCAGCCCCAGCATTTT.

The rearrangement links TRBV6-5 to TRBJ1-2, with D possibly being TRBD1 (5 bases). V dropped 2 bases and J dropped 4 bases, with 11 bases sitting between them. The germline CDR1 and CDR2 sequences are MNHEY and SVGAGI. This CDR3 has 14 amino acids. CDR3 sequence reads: CASSYEGTGYGYTF. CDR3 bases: TGTGCCAGCAGTTACGAGGGGACTGGCTATGGCTACACCTTC.

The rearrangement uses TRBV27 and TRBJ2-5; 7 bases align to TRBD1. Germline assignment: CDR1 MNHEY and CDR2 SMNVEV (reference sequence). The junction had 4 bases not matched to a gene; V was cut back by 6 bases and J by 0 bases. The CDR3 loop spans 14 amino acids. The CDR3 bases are TGTGCCAGCAGCGAGGGACAGTACCAAGAGACCCAGTACTTC. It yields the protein CASSEGQYQETQYF.

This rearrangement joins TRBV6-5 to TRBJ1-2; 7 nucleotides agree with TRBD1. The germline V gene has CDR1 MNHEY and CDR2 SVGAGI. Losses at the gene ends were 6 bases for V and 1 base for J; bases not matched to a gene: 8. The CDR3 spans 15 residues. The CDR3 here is CASRPQGSGNYGYTF. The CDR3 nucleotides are TGTGCCAGCAGACCACAGGGGAGCGGTAACTATGGCTACACCTTC.

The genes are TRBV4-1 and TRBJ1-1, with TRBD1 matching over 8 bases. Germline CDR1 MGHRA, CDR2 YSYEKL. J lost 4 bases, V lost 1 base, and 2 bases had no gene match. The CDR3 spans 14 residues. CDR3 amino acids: CASSQATGGTEAFF. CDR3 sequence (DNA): TGCGCCAGCAGCCAAGCCACAGGGGGCACTGAAGCTTTCTTT.